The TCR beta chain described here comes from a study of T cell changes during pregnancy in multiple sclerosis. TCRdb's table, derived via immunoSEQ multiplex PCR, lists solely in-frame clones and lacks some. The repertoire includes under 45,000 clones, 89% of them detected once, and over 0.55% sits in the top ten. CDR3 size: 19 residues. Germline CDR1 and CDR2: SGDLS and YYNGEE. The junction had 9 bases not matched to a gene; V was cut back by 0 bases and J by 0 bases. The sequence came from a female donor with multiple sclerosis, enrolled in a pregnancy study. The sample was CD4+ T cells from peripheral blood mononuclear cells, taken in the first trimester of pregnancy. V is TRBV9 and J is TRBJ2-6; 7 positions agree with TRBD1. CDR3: CASSVGQGALGSGANVLTF. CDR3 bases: TGTGCCAGCAGCGTAGGACAGGGAGCCCTTGGCTCTGGGGCCAACGTCCTGACTTTC.